Listed here are 18 T cell receptor beta chains from one sample, sequenced in a study of response to subunit inactivated influenza vaccine. TCRdb processed the RT-PCR reads anew with MiXCR; each CDR3 protein has one entry. In the table there are about 780,000 distinct CDR3 sequences, roughly 18% of which are singletons. This specimen consisted of PBMCs from blood, obtained more than 4 days after vaccination. The source is a man in his fifties or sixties who received an inactivated influenza vaccine.

Only a few counts were recorded for this clonotype. The chain is built from TRBV5-1 and TRBJ2-7; weak D call: TRBD1 (6 bases). CDR1 and CDR2 (germline): SGHRS, YFSETQ. The germline V and J ends were trimmed by 6 bases and 2 bases, with 15 bases remaining between them. The CDR3 sequence is 14 residues long. CDR3 DNA: TGCGCCAGCACCAAAGGGGACATCGCCTACGAGCAGTACTTC. Residues: CASTKGDIAYEQYF.

This clonotype was seen only a few times. The chain joins TRBV5-5 to TRBJ2-2; weak D call: TRBD2 (6 bases). The CDR3 has 17 residues. The germline V and J ends were trimmed by 4 bases and 7 bases, with 23 bases remaining between them. Germline CDR1 reads SGHKS; CDR2 reads YYEKEE (reference sequence). Here the CDR3 DNA reads TGTGCCAGCAGCCCACGACTGGAGCGGGCGCTTATCGGGGAGCTGTTTTTT. It specifies CASSPRLERALIGELFF.

The chain carries TRBV29-1 and TRBJ2-5; a possible D gene is TRBD2 (6 bases). Trimming stripped 4 bases from V and 5 bases from J, with 14 bases between. The CDR3 covers 13 residues. CDR1 and CDR2 (germline): SQVTM, ANQGSEA. CDR3 bases: TGCAGCGTTGGGGGGGTTTTGCAGGAGACCCAGTACTTC. Encoded protein: CSVGGVLQETQYF.

In this sample, this clonotype turned up many times. The rearrangement joins TRBV12-3 or TRBV12-4 to TRBJ2-1; D gene ambiguous. Trimming cost V 6 bases and J 5 bases, with 11 bases left between them. This CDR3 spans 13 amino acids. CDR3 amino acids: CASSSGRDNEQFF. The DNA for the CDR3 is TGTGCCAGCAGCTCCGGACGGGACAATGAGCAGTTCTTC.

This clonotype has more than one count but fewer than ten. This sequence joins TRBV29-1 and TRBJ2-4, with 12 positions matching TRBD2. Trimming at V came to 6 bases and at J to 7 bases, leaving 10 bases not matched to a gene. Germline assignment: CDR1 SQVTM and CDR2 ANQGSEA. The CDR3 has 15 residues. The CDR3 region is CSVLGLAGGNNIQYF. CDR3 DNA sequence: TGCAGCGTCCTGGGGCTAGCGGGGGGGAATAACATTCAGTACTTC.

This clonotype was picked up a small number of times. The chain couples TRBV15 to TRBJ2-3; no firm D call. The CDR3 has 13 residues. The germline V gene has CDR1 LNHNV and CDR2 YYDKDF (reference sequence). Between the trimmed V and J ends, which lost 2 bases and 4 bases, there was a span of 7 bases. CDR3: CATSRMGADTQYF. CDR3 DNA: TGTGCCACCAGCAGAATGGGCGCAGATACGCAGTATTTT.

This clonotype showed up just a few times. The genes are TRBV12-3 or TRBV12-4 and TRBJ1-1; 7 nucleotides align to TRBD1. The CDR3 totals 13 residues. V lost 5 bases, J lost 6 bases, and 6 bases stayed unmatched. The CDR3 loop reads CASSVDRAAEAFF. The CDR3, as DNA: TGTGCCAGCAGTGTAGACAGGGCTGCTGAAGCTTTCTTT.

This clonotype has at least ten counts. The chain has TRBV7-2 and TRBJ2-7; TRBD2 agrees at 8 bases. The CDR3 is 14 residues long. Germline V gene data show CDR1 as SGHTA and CDR2 as FQGNSA. V lost 5 bases, J lost 4 bases, and 7 bases stayed unmatched. The CDR3 DNA reads as TGTGCCAGCAGCGTTAGCGGGAACGTTTACGAGCAGTACTTC. It is translated as CASSVSGNVYEQYF.

This clonotype has just a few counts. This chain connects TRBV29-1 to TRBJ2-1, with 10 nucleotides matching TRBD2. V shed 3 bases and J 9 bases; nucleotides not matched to a gene: 8. Germline loops: CDR1 SQVTM, CDR2 ANQGSEA. The CDR3 extends over 14 amino acids. The CDR3 bases are TGCAGCGTTGACAGCGGGGGGGCCGGGGTTGAGCAGTTCTTC. It encodes CSVDSGGAGVEQFF.

The chain uses TRBV7-6 and TRBJ2-7; the match to TRBD2 covers 12 bases. Trimming removed 1 base from V and 3 bases from J; junction bases left unmatched: 4. Germline V gene lookup returns CDR1 SGHVS and CDR2 FNYEAQ. This CDR3 contains 16 residues. CDR3 sequence: CASSLVLAGGLYEQYF. The CDR3 DNA sequence: TGTGCCAGCAGCTTAGTCCTAGCGGGGGGGCTCTACGAGCAGTACTTC. Combining the CDR3 with reference TRBV7-6 and TRBJ2-7 gives the whole variable domain GAGVSQSPRYKVTKRGQDVALRCDPISGHVSLYWYRQALGQGPEFLTYFNYEAQQDKSGLPNDRFSAERPEGSISTLTIQRTEQRDSAMYRCASSLVLAGGLYEQYFGPGTRLTVT.

This clonotype occurred a few times. The V and J genes are TRBV5-1 and TRBJ2-3, with D unclear. From germline, CDR1 is SGHRS and CDR2 YFSETQ. Trimming cost V 3 bases and J 0 bases, with 11 bases left between them. The CDR3 has 15 residues. The CDR3 DNA follows: TGCGCCAGCAGCTGGAGTGACGGTAGCACAGATACGCAGTATTTT. Translated, it gives CASSWSDGSTDTQYF.

This chain joins TRBV21-1 and TRBJ2-6. TRBV21-1 is a pseudogene locus. The CDR3 contains 19 residues. The CDR3 protein is CASSKDEGHPALRANVLTF. The DNA for the CDR3 is TGTGCCAGCAGCAAAGATGAAGGCCACCCCGCTCTAAGGGCCAACGTCCTGACTTTC.

This clonotype was detected ten times or more. The chain employs TRBV20-1 and TRBJ2-5; D tentatively reads TRBD1 or TRBD2 (5 bases each). This CDR3 contains 14 residues. The germline V gene encodes CDR1 DFQATT and CDR2 SNEGSKA (reference sequence). Trimming took off 6 bases at V and 0 bases at J, with 14 bases between the two ends. CDR3 loop: CSATGGRDQETQYF. The CDR3, as DNA: TGCAGTGCCACCGGAGGCAGGGACCAAGAGACCCAGTACTTC.

The chain recombines TRBV10-3 with TRBJ2-7, with D perhaps TRBD1 (6 bases). Germline CDR1 reads ENHRY; CDR2 reads SYGVKD. The CDR3 has 13 amino acids. Trimming stripped 3 bases from V and 5 bases from J, with 11 bases between. As DNA, the CDR3 is TGTGCCATCAGTGATCAGGGGACGCACGAGCAGTACTTC. Its translation: CAISDQGTHEQYF.

This clonotype was observed a handful of times. The rearrangement links TRBV24-1 to TRBJ2-6; D remains unclear. This CDR3 region has 17 residues. Germline CDR1 reads KGHDR; CDR2 reads SFDVKD. Trimming took 5 bases from V and 0 from J, leaving 13 bases between them. CDR3: CATSAHRLGSGANVLTF. For the CDR3, the DNA is TGTGCCACCAGTGCCCATCGACTGGGCTCTGGGGCCAACGTCCTGACTTTC.

This clonotype was picked up a small number of times. The chain links TRBV20-1 to TRBJ2-1; 14 nucleotides match TRBD2. The germline CDR1 and CDR2 sequences are DFQATT and SNEGSKA (reference sequence). V lost 5 bases to trimming and J lost 4 bases; unmatched junction nucleotides: 4. This CDR3 comprises 15 residues. The CDR3 coding sequence is TGCAGTGCTCAAGGGACTAGCGGGAGTTACAATGAGCAGTTCTTC. It encodes CSAQGTSGSYNEQFF.

With respect to this clonotype: This may arise from a read error, as a much more abundant clone is one base away. The rearrangement links TRBV11-2 to TRBJ2-7; the D is unclear. The CDR3 contains 10 residues. In germline, CDR1 is SGHAT, CDR2 FQNNGV. Between the trimmed V and J ends, which lost 6 bases and 3 bases, there was a span of 3 bases. CDR3 loop: CASSHYEQYF. In nucleotides, the CDR3 is TGTGCCAGCAGTCACTACGAGCAGTACTTC.

This chain links TRBV15 with TRBJ2-7; D may be TRBD2 (5 bases). The CDR3 runs 14 residues. Germline loops: CDR1 LNHNV, CDR2 YYDKDF (reference sequence). The ends were cut back, 4 bases at V and 3 bases at J, with 13 bases in the middle. CDR3 in amino acids: CATSTRTGGYEQYF. The CDR3 DNA sequence: TGTGCCACCAGCACTAGGACTGGCGGCTACGAGCAGTACTTC.